The 32 T cell receptor beta chains listed next were all sequenced from one sample in a study of T-cell reconstitution after alpha-beta-depleted transplantation in children. Unique molecular identifiers were used in preparing the TCRbeta library. One entry per CDR3 protein, called by TCRdb with MiXCR from the PCR reads. The sample lists about 600,000 distinct CDR3 sequences, 8% to 11% occurring once. The source was PBMCs from the stem cell graft donor, collected from the stem cell graft. The receptors originated from a human donor who donated a stem cell graft to a child with acute myeloid leukemia.

This clonotype has at least ten counts. The V gene is TRBV12-3 or TRBV12-4, the J gene TRBJ1-4, with D possibly TRBD1 on 5 matching bases. The V and J ends lost 10 bases and 6 bases respectively, with 15 bases between them. CDR3 length: 13 amino acids. The CDR3 DNA follows: TGTGCCACCCTAGGGCAGGGTGATGAAAAACTGTTTTTT. Translating gives CATLGQGDEKLFF.

The chain recombines TRBV29-1 with TRBJ2-7; the D gene is possibly TRBD1 (5 bases). Germline CDR1 SQVTM, CDR2 ANQGSEA. The CDR3 has 15 amino acids. Trimming shortened V by 1 base and J by 2 bases, and 15 bases separated the two germline ends. CDR3: CSVEGIEDRAYEQYF. As DNA, the CDR3 is TGCAGCGTTGAAGGGATAGAAGACAGAGCCTACGAGCAGTACTTC.

This clonotype was seen only a few times. The chain carries TRBV5-1 and TRBJ1-5; D is undetermined. The V end lost 1 base, the J end lost 3 bases, and 11 bases lay between the germline ends. The germline gives CDR1 SGHRS, CDR2 YFSETQ. The CDR3 has 15 residues. CDR3 protein: CASSLLSGDNQPQHF. The CDR3 bases are TGCGCCAGCAGCTTGCTTAGCGGAGACAATCAGCCCCAGCATTTT.

The chain links TRBV28 to TRBJ1-2; 7 bases fit TRBD1. The CDR3 consists of 14 residues. The junction had 14 bases not matched to a gene; V was cut back by 11 bases and J by 5 bases. The germline V gene encodes CDR1 MDHEN and CDR2 SYDVKM. CDR3 DNA: TGTGCCGGACGGGCTCAGGGGGGGGATTATGGCTACACCTTC. It is translated as CAGRAQGGDYGYTF.

This clonotype was observed many times. The chain has TRBV6-1 and TRBJ1-2; 9 nucleotides line up with TRBD1. The trim removed 1 base at V and 7 bases at J, leaving 4 bases unmatched. CDR3 length equals 14 residues. Germline CDR1 MNHNS, CDR2 SASEGT. CDR3 DNA sequence: TGTGCCAGCAGTGAAGGGGGACAGGGATTTGGCTACACCTTC. This gives the protein CASSEGGQGFGYTF.

This clonotype was detected only a few times. In DNA form, the CDR3 reads TGCAGCGTTGGAGGGCCTCCTAACTATGGCTACACCTTC. It translates to CSVGGPPNYGYTF. The gene calls are TRBV29-1 and TRBJ1-2; the D is unclear. The CDR3 covers 13 residues. Trimming left V 4 bases short and J 0 bases short, with 9 bases between. Germline loops: CDR1 SQVTM, CDR2 ANQGSEA.

The chain recombines TRBV20-1 with TRBJ2-3; TRBD2 aligns across 10 bases. This CDR3 is 14 amino acids long. Germline V gene data show CDR1 as DFQATT and CDR2 as SNEGSKA (reference sequence). The junction had 5 bases not matched to a gene; V was cut back by 5 bases and J by 3 bases. The CDR3 here is CSAPSGRGTDTQYF. Written as DNA, the CDR3 is TGCAGTGCTCCAAGCGGGAGGGGAACAGATACGCAGTATTTT.

This clonotype was observed many times. The V gene is TRBV5-4, the J gene TRBJ2-7, with 9 bases aligning to TRBD2. The CDR3 covers 14 residues. Unmatched junction bases numbered 4, after V lost 3 bases and J lost 3 bases. From germline, CDR1 is SGHNT and CDR2 YYREEE (reference sequence). Here the CDR3 reads CASSSRLAVYEQYF. The CDR3 region has the DNA TGTGCCAGCAGCTCAAGACTAGCGGTCTACGAGCAGTACTTC.

The chain joins TRBV25-1 to TRBJ2-2; tentatively, D is TRBD2 (6 bases). Trimming removed 10 bases at V and 4 bases at J, with 25 bases between. The CDR3 covers 17 residues. CDR1 and CDR2 (germline): MGHDK, SYGVNS. The CDR3 DNA follows: TGTGCCACGGCAACGGGAGCGGGCGCACTCCCCACCGGGGAGCTGTTTTTT. It codes for CATATGAGALPTGELFF.

The sample holds a few counts of this clonotype. The gene calls are TRBV3-1 and TRBJ2-5; a weak D match, TRBD1 (6 bases). This CDR3 contains 13 residues. With 3 bases removed from V and 3 bases from J, the gap between germline ends came to 8 bases. Germline CDR1 and CDR2: LGHDT and YNNKEL (reference sequence). The CDR3 nucleotides are TGTGCCAGCAGCCAGAACAGGGAAGAGACCCAGTACTTC. It codes for CASSQNREETQYF.

This rearrangement joins TRBV29-1 to TRBJ2-3; tentatively, D is TRBD2 (6 bases). This CDR3 region has 11 residues. Germline V gene lookup returns CDR1 SQVTM and CDR2 ANQGSEA. The V end lost 8 bases, the J end lost 2 bases, and 8 bases lay between the germline ends. The CDR3 DNA is TGCAGCTCGCGGGACACAGATACGCAGTATTTT. Amino acids: CSSRDTDTQYF.

The chain recombines TRBV7-3 with TRBJ2-7, with 14 bases aligning to TRBD2. The CDR3 is 14 amino acids. J lost 6 bases, V lost 5 bases, and 3 bases had no gene match. Germline loops: CDR1 SGHTA, CDR2 FQGTGA. The CDR3 reads CASSTGLAGAEQYF. The CDR3, as DNA: TGTGCCAGCAGCACGGGACTAGCGGGAGCCGAGCAGTACTTC.

This clonotype was recorded many times. Here the CDR3 reads CASSLAARTNEQFF. The CDR3 DNA follows: TGTGCCAGCAGCTTAGCGGCTCGTACAAATGAGCAGTTCTTC. The J gene is TRBJ2-1, the V gene TRBV11-1, with D uncertain. Germline V lookup: CDR1 SGHAT, CDR2 FQDESV (reference sequence). V was clipped by 0 bases and J by 7 bases, with 10 bases between them. The CDR3 sequence is 14 residues long.

This clonotype was observed a few times. This chain connects TRBV29-1 to TRBJ1-3; D not certain. V was pared by 6 bases and J by 0 bases, with 9 bases between. The CDR3 is 13 amino acids. The V gene's germline CDR1 is SQVTM and CDR2 ANQGSEA. The CDR3, as DNA: TGCAGCGTGCGACCGGACTCTGGAAACACCATATATTTT. It codes for CSVRPDSGNTIYF.

There are a few counts of this clonotype. The rearrangement joins TRBV15 to TRBJ1-1; D is ambiguous. Per germline, CDR1 LNHNV and CDR2 YYDKDF (reference sequence). The CDR3 consists of 13 residues. Trimming stripped 0 bases from V and 3 bases from J, with 5 bases between. The CDR3 nucleotides read TGTGCCACCAGCAGAGATTGGGACACTGAAGCTTTCTTT. As protein: CATSRDWDTEAFF.

This clonotype appeared many times. The genes are TRBV4-1 and TRBJ2-3; 7 bases match TRBD2. The CDR3 has 16 residues. With 3 bases clipped from V and 1 base from J, the junction kept 7 bases outside the gene matches. From germline, CDR1 is MGHRA and CDR2 YSYEKL. CDR3 residues: CASSQLLAVGTDTQYF. In DNA form, the CDR3 reads TGCGCCAGCAGCCAGCTGCTAGCGGTGGGCACAGATACGCAGTATTTT.

There are many counts of this clonotype. The chain couples TRBV7-2 to TRBJ2-7; 11 nucleotides match TRBD1. The CDR3 is 16 amino acids. Trimming cost V 2 bases and J 0 bases; bases outside gene matches: 3. CDR1 is SGHTA and CDR2 is FQGNSA in the germline V gene. Written as DNA, the CDR3 is TGTGCCAGCAGCTTATACGGGACAGGGGGCTCCTACGAGCAGTACTTC. Residues: CASSLYGTGGSYEQYF. Variable domain in full (rest from reference TRBV7-2 and TRBJ2-7): GAGVSQSPSNKVTEKGKDVELRCDPISGHTALYWYRQSLGQGLEFLIYFQGNSAPDKSGLPSDRFSAERTGGSVSTLTIQRTQQEDSAVYLCASSLYGTGGSYEQYFGPGTRLTVT.

The chain employs TRBV3-1 and TRBJ2-3; 8 bases match TRBD2. Germline CDR1 is LGHDT and CDR2 is YNNKEL (reference sequence). The V gene end was trimmed by 3 bases and the J gene end by 5 bases; junction bases not matched to a gene: 1. The CDR3 is made up of 13 amino acids. The DNA of the CDR3 is TGTGCCAGCAGCCAGACTAGCGAAGATACGCAGTATTTT. The encoded protein is CASSQTSEDTQYF.

This clonotype was observed a handful of times. The V and J genes are TRBV5-1 and TRBJ2-5; the D gene is possibly TRBD2 (6 bases). The germline V gene encodes CDR1 SGHRS and CDR2 YFSETQ. Trimming shortened V by 2 bases and J by 5 bases, and 19 bases separated the two germline ends. The CDR3 covers 16 residues. The CDR3 loop is CASSFTGGTRMETQYF. The CDR3 DNA reads TGCGCCAGCAGCTTTACCGGGGGTACTAGGATGGAGACCCAGTACTTC.

This clonotype has only a few counts. V is TRBV7-2 and J is TRBJ1-1; a possible D gene is TRBD1 (5 bases). The CDR3 sequence is 17 residues long. Trimming cost V 1 base and J 3 bases, with 18 bases left between them. CDR1 and CDR2 (germline): SGHTA, FQGNSA. CDR3 loop: CASSLVEGLWGDTEAFF. In nucleotides, the CDR3 is TGTGCCAGCAGCTTAGTCGAGGGGTTGTGGGGAGACACTGAAGCTTTCTTT.

This clonotype has at least ten counts. The chain joins TRBV12-3 or TRBV12-4 to TRBJ2-5, with D possibly TRBD1 on 5 matching bases. The V end lost 7 bases, the J end lost 5 bases, and 14 bases lay between the germline ends. CDR3 length: 13 amino acids. The CDR3 reads CASTPRVSETQYF. CDR3 coding DNA: TGTGCCAGCACTCCCAGGGTGTCGGAGACCCAGTACTTC.

The V call is TRBV12-3 or TRBV12-4, the J call TRBJ2-7, with 9 bases matching TRBD1. The trim removed 6 bases at V and 4 bases at J, leaving 7 bases unmatched. This CDR3 contains 14 residues. CDR3: CASSHGDRAYEQYF. DNA of the CDR3: TGTGCCAGCAGCCACGGGGACAGGGCTTACGAGCAGTACTTC.

A few counts support this clonotype. The rearrangement links TRBV28 to TRBJ1-2, with 7 bases lining up with TRBD1. The V segment lost 5 bases and the J segment 6 bases; nucleotides outside the gene matches: 15. The CDR3 loop spans 16 amino acids. Per the germline V gene, CDR1 is MDHEN and CDR2 is SYDVKM. CDR3 protein: CASSLLQGSTIDGYTF. CDR3 in DNA: TGTGCCAGCAGTCTACTACAGGGGTCCACTATAGATGGCTACACCTTC.

The sample holds many counts of this clonotype. The chain employs TRBV6-1 and TRBJ2-1; TRBD2 might be the D (6 bases). Germline CDR1 is MNHNS and CDR2 is SASEGT. The germline V and J ends were trimmed by 7 bases and 2 bases, with 12 bases remaining between them. CDR3 size: 14 residues. DNA of the CDR3: TGTGCCAGCACTCTAGCGAAGACCTACAATGAGCAGTTCTTC. This translates into CASTLAKTYNEQFF.

The gene calls are TRBV28 and TRBJ2-7; 7 bases fit TRBD1. The germline V gene encodes CDR1 MDHEN and CDR2 SYDVKM. V trimming: 8 bases; J trimming: 2 bases; junction bases outside the gene matches: 3. The length of the CDR3 is 12 residues. The CDR3 coding sequence is TGTGCCAGCCTGGGACAGCCCTACGAGCAGTACTTC. Protein: CASLGQPYEQYF. Using reference TRBV28 and TRBJ2-7 for the parts outside the CDR3, the full variable domain is DVKVTQSSRYLVKRTGEKVFLECVQDMDHENMFWYRQDPGLGLRLIYFSYDVKMKEKGDIPEGYSVSREKKERFSLILESASTNQTSMYLCASLGQPYEQYFGPGTRLTVT.

This clonotype was picked up a small number of times. The J gene is TRBJ2-7, the V gene TRBV7-9; TRBD1 matches at 8 bases. The CDR3 covers 15 residues. The germline gives CDR1 SEHNR, CDR2 FQNEAQ (reference sequence). J gave up 7 bases and V 5 bases, and 13 bases lay outside the gene matches. The CDR3 region has the DNA TGTGCCAGCAGCCCTAGACAGGGGCCAGAGGGGGAGCAGTACTTC. Protein product: CASSPRQGPEGEQYF.

The chain couples TRBV12-3 or TRBV12-4 to TRBJ2-5; D not resolved. The V end lost 6 bases, the J end lost 4 bases, and 12 bases lay between the germline ends. This CDR3 contains 13 residues. For the CDR3, the DNA is TGTGCCAGCAGACGGAGCCCCCCAGAGACCCAGTACTTC. Amino acid sequence: CASRRSPPETQYF.

This clonotype was recorded a few times. V gene TRBV5-1 combines with J gene TRBJ2-2, with D unresolved. Germline V CDR1 and CDR2: SGHRS, YFSETQ. The CDR3 extends over 12 amino acids. V was cut by 5 bases and J by 7 bases, with 9 bases left in between. CDR3 loop: CASRASGGELFF. As DNA, the CDR3 is TGCGCCAGCAGGGCGTCAGGCGGGGAGCTGTTTTTT.

J is TRBJ1-3 and V is TRBV12-3 or TRBV12-4; TRBD1 is a possible D gene (5 bases). The V end lost 5 bases, the J end lost 8 bases, and 10 bases lay between the germline ends. CDR3 size: 12 residues. CDR3 DNA: TGTGCCAGCAGTGTACCCAGGGACACCATATATTTT. It translates to CASSVPRDTIYF.

This clonotype was observed a few times. CDR3 nucleotide sequence: TGTGCCAGCTCACCACAGGGACCGAACACTGAAGCTTTCTTT. As protein: CASSPQGPNTEAFF. The chain uses TRBV18 and TRBJ1-1; TRBD1 might be the D (5 bases). The germline CDR1 and CDR2 sequences are KGHSH and LQKENI. The CDR3 totals 14 residues. Trimming took 1 base from V and 1 from J, leaving 7 bases between them. The full variable domain, its missing parts supplied by reference TRBV18 and TRBJ1-1, is NAGVMQNPRHLVRRRGQEARLRCSPMKGHSHVYWYRQLPEEGLKFMVYLQKENIIDESGMPKERFSAEFPKEGPSILRIQQVVRGDSAAYFCASSPQGPNTEAFFGQGTRLTVV.

There are many counts of this clonotype. The gene calls are TRBV20-1 and TRBJ2-1; 8 nucleotides agree with TRBD1. The CDR3 length is 14 residues. Losses at the gene ends were 4 bases for V and 10 bases for J; bases not matched to a gene: 12. In germline, CDR1 is DFQATT, CDR2 SNEGSKA (reference sequence). Here the CDR3 DNA reads TGCAGTGCTATTGACATCCGGGACAGGAGGGAGCAGTTCTTC. Translating gives CSAIDIRDRREQFF.

This clonotype was picked up many times. The chain employs TRBV29-1 and TRBJ1-1; no clear D. From germline, CDR1 is SQVTM and CDR2 ANQGSEA. The ends were cut back, 7 bases at V and 6 bases at J, with 12 bases in the middle. This CDR3 is 11 amino acids long. CDR3 DNA sequence: TGCAGCGGGATCCGGGATGCTGAAGCTTTCTTT. Encoded protein: CSGIRDAEAFF. The full variable domain, in which reference TRBV29-1 and TRBJ1-1 provide the parts outside the CDR3, is SAVISQKPSRDICQRGTSLTIQCQVDSQVTMMFWYRQQPGQSLTLIATANQGSEATYESGFVIDKFPISRPNLTFSTLTVSNMSPEDSSIYLCSGIRDAEAFFGQGTRLTVV.